The present T cell receptor beta chain was sequenced within a study of shared clonotypes between healthy human individuals. Study-level information: In total, the donors were a couple of women and a few men aged 18 to 49. For every donor, three CD4 naive, three CD4 memory, two CD8 naive and one CD8 memory plates were used.

In germline, CDR1 is MNHEY, CDR2 SVGAGI. The V end lost 6 bases, the J end lost 9 bases, and 11 bases lay between the germline ends. The CDR3 runs to 11 residues. It was around 220 ng DNA, about 30,000 T cell genomes, that sorted-subset replicate PCRs used. Assay: immunoSEQ multiplex PCR; the TCRdb copy retains only in-frame clones and omits some. The sample yields roughly 530,000 clones, roughly 95% seen once. CD45RA+ naive and CD45RA-negative memory subsets were separated from CD4+ cells. The rearrangement uses TRBV6-5 and TRBJ2-5; D may match TRBD1 or TRBD2 (6 bases each). The sequencing sample was made of naive CD4+ T cells sorted from blood. Subset here: CD45RA+ positively selected. The receptor comes from a woman aged 30 to 39 in good health. The CDR3 is CASSQGGSQYF. The CDR3 region has the DNA TGTGCCAGCAGCCAAGGGGGGTCCCAGTACTTC.